One T cell receptor (beta chain) is described in this entry. The antigen is undetermined. This entry is derived from a study of cytomegalovirus exposure and HLA in healthy donors. Findings and caveats of the study: According to reports, the classifier identified cytomegalovirus status with high specificity and sensitivity.

The PCR employed 60 Vbeta primers together with 13 Jbeta primers. Method: immunoSEQ multiplex PCR; TCRdb's copy keeps in-frame clones and lacks some. The sample shows approximately 220,000 clones, less than 85% of them seen only once. The source material was PBMCs. The sequence was obtained from a man between 18 and 35 years old in good health and CMV-seronegative.

CDR3 coding DNA: TGTGCCAGTAGCGATGGAGGAAGCACAGATACGCAGTATTTT. Its translation: CASSDGGSTDTQYF. This chain uses TRBV19 with TRBJ2-3, with D tentatively TRBD2 (5 bases). Per the germline V gene, CDR1 is LNHDA and CDR2 is SQIVND (reference sequence). This CDR3 contains 14 residues. V lost 6 bases and J lost 0, with 10 bases in between.